This TCR beta chain was sequenced during a study of T-cell reconstitution after alpha-beta-depleted transplantation in children. From germline, CDR1 is LGHNA and CDR2 YSLEER. V was pared by 0 bases and J by 2 bases, with 15 bases between. This CDR3 spans 17 amino acids. This clonotype has at least ten counts. A library of TCRbeta sequences, prepared with unique molecular identifiers, was generated. TCRdb re-called the PCR reads through MiXCR, storing one row per CDR3 protein. In the table there are fewer than 700,000 distinct CDR3 sequences, approximately 12% of which are singletons. The clonotype was recovered from a male patient younger than 18 who had a stem cell transplant for acute myeloid leukemia, so the T cells may come from the graft donor. The chain employs TRBV4-3 and TRBJ2-3; D is unresolved. The sample consisted of PBMCs, mostly from graft donor cells, taken 360 days after TCRalphabeta/CD19-depleted stem cell transplant. The chain's CDR3 is CASSQDYRVSFTDTQYF. DNA of the CDR3: TGCGCCAGCAGCCAAGACTACCGAGTCTCCTTCACAGATACGCAGTATTTT.